These 19 T cell receptor beta chains share one sample of origin, sequenced in a study of Graves' ophthalmopathy and Graves' hyperthyroidism. Amplification of the TCR beta CDR3 regions used RNA transcripts (as template). The workflow started with a first-round RT-PCR run with HTBI primers and then moved on to a second-round multiplex PCR. Each CDR3 protein gets one entry after TCRdb re-called the multiplex PCR reads with MiXCR. The sample has 580,000 or so distinct CDR3 sequences; under 45% are singletons. Sequenced input: peripheral blood or thyroid tissue (not recorded which). The source of these receptors is an adult man with Graves' hyperthyroidism.

The V call is TRBV7-2, the J call TRBJ2-7; TRBD2 matches 8 bases. The J call may be mistaken, given a closer DNA end match to TRBJ2-1. The germline gives CDR1 SGHTA, CDR2 FQGNSA. The CDR3 extends over 14 amino acids. In DNA form, the CDR3 reads TGTGCCAGCAGCCCGGGACTAGAATACAATGAGCAGTTCTTC. Translated: CASSPGLEYNEQFF.

This clonotype was recorded once. The V gene is TRBV25-1, the J gene TRBJ1-2, with TRBD1 matching 8 bases. This CDR3 spans 14 amino acids. Trimming took 1 base from V and 3 from J; bases not matched to a gene: 1. The germline V gene encodes CDR1 MGHDK and CDR2 SYGVNS. The CDR3: CASSESTGDYGYTF. CDR3 nucleotide sequence: TGTGCCAGCAGTGAATCGACAGGGGACTATGGCTACACCTTC.

The rearrangement uses TRBV3-1 and TRBJ1-5; weak D call: TRBD1 (6 bases). V lost 3 bases and J lost 1, with 10 bases in between. CDR1 and CDR2 from the germline V gene are LGHDT and YNNKEL (reference sequence). This CDR3 has 15 residues. The CDR3, as DNA: TGTGCCAGCAGCCAGGGGACATCAAGCAATCAGCCCCAGCATTTT. Translated: CASSQGTSSNQPQHF.

This clonotype was observed at least ten times. The V and J genes are TRBV12-3 or TRBV12-4 and TRBJ1-1, with D unresolved. There are 14 residues in the CDR3. The germline V and J ends were trimmed by 3 bases and 4 bases, with 12 bases remaining between them. This CDR3 is CASSFAVEGTEAFF. The CDR3 DNA follows: TGTGCCAGCAGTTTTGCGGTTGAGGGCACTGAAGCTTTCTTT.

The rearrangement joins TRBV9 to TRBJ1-4, with D possibly being TRBD1 (6 bases). This CDR3 comprises 14 residues. Trimming cost V 3 bases and J 6 bases, with 12 bases left between them. The germline V gene has CDR1 SGDLS and CDR2 YYNGEE. The CDR3 coding sequence is TGTGCCAGCAGCGGGGCCAACAGGGATGAAAAACTGTTTTTT. This encodes CASSGANRDEKLFF.

The gene calls are TRBV9 and TRBJ2-5, with D perhaps TRBD2 (6 bases). Deletions cut 5 bases from V and 2 bases from J, with 13 bases between. This CDR3 contains 14 residues. Germline V gene sequence: CDR1 SGDLS, CDR2 YYNGEE. CDR3 in amino acids: CASSRDWDQETQYF. DNA of the CDR3: TGTGCCAGCAGTAGGGACTGGGATCAAGAGACCCAGTACTTC.

Worth noting for this clonotype: A much larger clone sits a single nucleotide away, making a read error possible. This sequence joins TRBV5-1 and TRBJ1-1; a possible D gene is TRBD1 (5 bases). The CDR3 is 13 amino acids. CDR1 is SGHRS, CDR2 YFSETQ, per germline. The CDR3 protein is CASSPDSVNEAVF. For the CDR3, the DNA is TGCGCCAGCAGCCCAGACAGTGTTAATGAAGCTGTCTTT.

Turning to this clonotype: At one end, the junction sequence differs from germline, possibly due to a read error. V usage is TRBV12-3 or TRBV12-4 and J usage is TRBJ1-5; 7 bases are shared with TRBD1. The CDR3 is 15 amino acids. For the CDR3, the DNA is TGTGCCAGCAGTACCCCGGACAGGAACAATGAGCCCCAGCATTTT. Its translation: CASSTPDRNNEPQHF.

The table lists this clonotype with many counts. The chain recombines TRBV2 with TRBJ2-5, with TRBD2 matching 13 bases. There are 17 residues in the CDR3. CDR1 is SNHLY and CDR2 is FYNNEI in the germline V gene. Losses at the gene ends were 6 bases for V and 6 bases for J; bases not matched to a gene: 13. CDR3 in DNA: TGTGCCAGCAGCGTTACTAGCGGGGGGGCCGGGTTCAAGACCCAGTACTTC. Translation: CASSVTSGGAGFKTQYF.

This clonotype was seen repeatedly, ten times or more. The chain uses TRBV5-1 and TRBJ2-5; 10 bases match TRBD1. This CDR3 is built from 14 residues. From germline, CDR1 is SGHRS and CDR2 YFSETQ. J gave up 6 bases and V 3 bases, and 5 bases lay outside the gene matches. Here the CDR3 reads CASSYGTGVKTQYF. The CDR3 nucleotides read TGCGCCAGCAGCTACGGGACAGGGGTTAAGACCCAGTACTTC.

This chain uses TRBV5-5 with TRBJ1-5; TRBD1 aligns across 7 bases. CDR3 size: 16 residues. Germline values: CDR1 SGHKS, CDR2 YYEKEE (reference sequence). J lost 5 bases, V lost 0 bases, and 8 bases had no gene match. The CDR3 nucleotides are TGTGCCAGCAGCTTGGTACCGCGACAGGGCCATCAGCCCCAGCATTTT. Protein sequence: CASSLVPRQGHQPQHF.

This clonotype was recorded many times. The chain carries TRBV6-1 and TRBJ1-2; 8 nucleotides agree with TRBD1. Germline CDR1 reads MNHNS; CDR2 reads SASEGT. J gave up 8 bases and V 4 bases, and 9 bases lay outside the gene matches. CDR3 length: 14 amino acids. CDR3 nucleotides: TGTGCCAGCAGTGCCCGGACAGGGCGCGACGGCTACACCTTC. It encodes CASSARTGRDGYTF.

This clonotype was seen at least ten times. The rearrangement uses TRBV9 and TRBJ2-5; D is unresolved. CDR3 length: 15 amino acids. Trimming pared 1 base from V and 5 bases from J, leaving 15 bases between. From germline, CDR1 is SGDLS and CDR2 YYNGEE. The DNA for the CDR3 is TGTGCCAGCAGCGTAACCCCTAGGCGTGATGAGACCCAGTACTTC. It yields the protein CASSVTPRRDETQYF.

The CDR3 nucleotides read TGTGCCAGCACCAGACAGGGGTCATTCGAAAAACTGTTTTTT. Protein product: CASTRQGSFEKLFF. J is TRBJ1-4 and V is TRBV7-9, with TRBD1 matching 8 bases. The CDR3 totals 14 residues. In germline, CDR1 is SEHNR, CDR2 FQNEAQ (reference sequence). V shed 7 bases and J 8 bases; nucleotides not matched to a gene: 9. Supplemented by reference TRBV7-9 and TRBJ1-4, the full variable domain reads DTGVSQNPRHKITKRGQNVTFRCDPISEHNRLYWYRQTLGQGPEFLTYFQNEAQLEKSRLLSDRFSAERPKGSFSTLEIQRTEQGDSAMYLCASTRQGSFEKLFFGSGTQLSVL.

This clonotype was seen a handful of times. The CDR3 nucleotides are TGTGCCAGCAGTTTAGAGGTGATGGGGAATTCACCCCTCCACTTT. Protein sequence: CASSLEVMGNSPLHF. This chain links TRBV27 with TRBJ1-6; D is uncertain. Per germline, CDR1 MNHEY and CDR2 SMNVEV (reference sequence). The CDR3 covers 15 residues. The V and J ends lost 2 bases and 7 bases respectively, with 12 bases between them.

Many counts were recorded for this clonotype. The chain couples TRBV5-1 to TRBJ1-5, with unresolved D. Germline CDR1 reads SGHRS; CDR2 reads YFSETQ. V shed 5 bases and J shed 0 bases, with 6 bases lying between them. The CDR3 is 13 amino acids. The CDR3 DNA follows: TGCGCCAGCAGATACGATAGCAATCAGCCCCAGCATTTT. This translates into CASRYDSNQPQHF.

The chain is built from TRBV7-9 and TRBJ2-7; 8 bases fit TRBD1. The trim removed 4 bases at V and 3 bases at J, leaving 11 bases unmatched. The V gene's germline CDR1 is SEHNR and CDR2 FQNEAQ (reference sequence). The CDR3 spans 16 residues. The CDR3 here is CASSSEAGGEIYEQYF. DNA of the CDR3: TGTGCCAGCAGCTCAGAGGCAGGGGGCGAAATCTACGAGCAGTACTTC. Variable domain in full (rest from reference TRBV7-9 and TRBJ2-7): DTGVSQNPRHKITKRGQNVTFRCDPISEHNRLYWYRQTLGQGPEFLTYFQNEAQLEKSRLLSDRFSAERPKGSFSTLEIQRTEQGDSAMYLCASSSEAGGEIYEQYFGPGTRLTVT.

As to this clonotype: Since no conserved phenylalanine or tryptophan closes the CDR3, a read error is the likely cause. The DNA is omitted, as the CDR3 cannot be located on it reliably, and the CDR3 follows TCRdb's listing. V is TRBV9 and J is TRBJ2-6. Ends included, the CDR3 has 8 residues. The germline CDR1 and CDR2 sequences are SGDLS and YYNGEE. CDR3 protein: CASSVAGT.

This clonotype was observed a single time. V gene TRBV7-9 combines with J gene TRBJ2-6; D remains unclear. Trimming pared 3 bases from V and 2 bases from J, leaving 17 bases between. The CDR3 extends over 18 amino acids. Germline V gene sequence: CDR1 SEHNR, CDR2 FQNEAQ (reference sequence). This CDR3 is CASSLRVGRLTGANVLTF. The CDR3 DNA sequence: TGTGCCAGCAGCTTGCGTGTTGGCAGGCTCACTGGGGCCAACGTCCTGACTTTC.